These T cell receptor beta chains were read from a single sample in a study of early T cells in non-severe SARS-CoV-2 infection. TCRdb used MiXCR to reprocess the 5' RACE reads, holding one entry per CDR3 protein. The sample gives 100,000 to 150,000 distinct CDR3 sequences, more than 13% of which show up once; 21% is in the top ten. Sequencing was performed on whole blood. These receptor sequences come from an adult who was a healthcare worker with PCR-confirmed SARS-CoV-2 infection or an uninfected control (not recorded which). CDR3s include the opening cysteine and the closing phenylalanine or tryptophan. A D gene is named only where the DNA matches it firmly. Where a row states a size, it is once, few, many or the class of an expanded clone; other rows omit it.

V gene,J gene,clone size,D gene,CDR3 DNA,CDR3 protein
TRBV9,TRBJ1-1,-,TRBD1,TGTGCCAGCAGCGCCACAGGGGGCCAAGCTTTCTTT,CASSATGGQAFF
TRBV5-8,TRBJ2-4,few,-,TGTGCCAGCAGCGAAATGGGGTGGCAGTACTTC,CASSEMGWQYF
TRBV29-1,TRBJ1-2,few,TRBD1,TGCAGCGTCCAGGGGGTAGATGGCTACACCTTC,CSVQGVDGYTF
TRBV6-5,TRBJ1-4,-,TRBD1,TGTGCCAGCCTTCCGGACAGGGGTAGTGAAAAACTGTTTTTT,CASLPDRGSEKLFF
TRBV30,TRBJ2-6,-,-,TGTGCCTGGAGAACCTCTGGGGCCAACGTCCTGACTTTC,CAWRTSGANVLTF
TRBV3-1,TRBJ2-5,-,-,TGTGCCAGCAGCCCCGACCAAGAGACCCAGTACTTC,CASSPDQETQYF
TRBV2,TRBJ2-1,few,TRBD2,TGTGCCAGCAAGGAGACTAGCGGGACCGAGAGGAACAATGAGCAGTTCTTC,CASKETSGTERNNEQFF
TRBV10-1,TRBJ2-1,many,TRBD2,TGCGCCAGCAGTGAGACGGGGCGGGGGTCCTACGATGAGCAGTTCTTC,CASSETGRGSYDEQFF
TRBV29-1,TRBJ1-4,few,-,TGCAGCGTACGACTAGGGGTCGATGAAAAACTGTTTTTT,CSVRLGVDEKLFF
TRBV7-8,TRBJ2-1,many,TRBD2,TGTGCCAGCAGCAACCGGGGGGGAGCCTACAATGAGCAGTTCTTC,CASSNRGGAYNEQFF
TRBV18,TRBJ1-1,few,TRBD1,TGTGCCAGCTCACCCCTCGGCTCCAAGACAGGGTTGAACACTGAAGCTTTCTTT,CASSPLGSKTGLNTEAFF
TRBV20-1,TRBJ2-7,few,-,TGCAGTGCCCTCAGTCAGACCGGAGGACCCTCCGAGCAGTACTTC,CSALSQTGGPSEQYF
TRBV4-1,TRBJ2-7,-,TRBD1,TGCGCCAGCAGCCAATCCTCAGACAGGGCCTACGAGCAGTACTTC,CASSQSSDRAYEQYF
TRBV7-3,TRBJ1-5,-,-,TGTGCCAGCAGCTTCTCACGGATCAATCAGCCCCAGCATTTT,CASSFSRINQPQHF
TRBV19,TRBJ1-6,-,-,TGTGCCAGTAGCACTAACCTAGCCACCGGAAACTCACCCCTCCACTTT,CASSTNLATGNSPLHF
TRBV28,TRBJ1-2,-,TRBD1,TGTGCCAGCAGCACCGGACAGGTTATCTATGGCTACACCTTC,CASSTGQVIYGYTF
TRBV27,TRBJ2-7,-,TRBD1,TGTGCCAGCCGGACAGGGCATTCGAGCGAGCAGTACTTC,CASRTGHSSEQYF
TRBV6-1,TRBJ2-1,-,TRBD1,TGTGCCAGTACCCTTCACCGGGACAGGGGGCTTATTAGTTCCTACAATGAGCAGTTCTTC,CASTLHRDRGLISSYNEQFF
TRBV20-1,TRBJ1-2,once,-,TGCAGTGCTAGAGATCCTGGCACGGAAATTGGCTATGGCTACACCTTC,CSARDPGTEIGYGYTF
TRBV12-3/TRBV12-4,TRBJ1-3,few,-,TGTGCCAGCACCCGTAGAAGGGGGACGGCAACTGGAAACACCATATATTTT,CASTRRRGTATGNTIYF
TRBV21-1,TRBJ2-7,-,-,TGTGCCAGCAGCAAAGCCGGTCGGGTCGAGCAGTACTTC,CASSKAGRVEQYF
TRBV11-1,TRBJ2-1,-,-,TGTGCCAGCTCCAACCAGGGTTTGGGCAACGAGTTCTTC,CASSNQGLGNEFF
TRBV10-3,TRBJ1-1,once,-,TGTGCCATCAGTGAGAGGATACTGGGAAACACTGAAGCTTTCTTT,CAISERILGNTEAFF
TRBV5-5,TRBJ1-5,few,TRBD1,TGTGCCAGCAGCTTCCAGGGGGCCAATCAGCCCCAGCATTTT,CASSFQGANQPQHF
TRBV12-3/TRBV12-4,TRBJ1-5,-,-,TGTGCCAGCAGCCCTTCGGGGTTGGCCCAGCATTTT,CASSPSGLAQHF
TRBV29-1,TRBJ1-1,many,-,TGCAGCGTTGTTAGTTTGAACACTGAAGCTTTCTTT,CSVVSLNTEAFF
TRBV14,TRBJ2-7,few,-,TGTGCCAGCAGCCAAAATTTCGTGGGGAGGCAGTACTTC,CASSQNFVGRQYF
TRBV12-3/TRBV12-4,TRBJ2-3,few,-,TGTGCCAGCAGTTTAGCACTGAACACAGATACGCAGTATTTT,CASSLALNTDTQYF
TRBV30,TRBJ2-3,-,-,TGTGCCTGGACCGCTTCAGGAGGTAGCACAGATACGCAGTATTTT,CAWTASGGSTDTQYF
TRBV5-1,TRBJ1-4,-,-,TGCGCCAGCAGCCCGGACACCCGTAATGAAAAACTGTTTTTT,CASSPDTRNEKLFF
TRBV10-1,TRBJ2-2,-,-,TGCGCCAGCAGTCCGGGTTCCCGGCTTGGGGAGCTGTTTTTT,CASSPGSRLGELFF
TRBV11-2,TRBJ2-7,-,TRBD1,TGTGCCAGCAGCCCAGACAGGGGTGCCGCCGAGCAGTACTTC,CASSPDRGAAEQYF
TRBV12-5,TRBJ1-1,few,-,TGTGCTAGTGGTTTGCCACGGGGGAGCACTGAAGCTTTCTTT,CASGLPRGSTEAFF
TRBV3-1,TRBJ1-2,-,-,TGTGCCAGCAGCCAAGACCACTTGAGGCGATCTAACTATGGCTACACCTTC,CASSQDHLRRSNYGYTF
TRBV10-3,TRBJ2-5,few,TRBD1,TGTGCCATCAAGGGACAGGGCGAAGAGACCCAGTACTTC,CAIKGQGEETQYF
TRBV30,TRBJ1-2,-,-,TGTGCCTGGAGTGTACAAACGGGTCAGAGGGAAGGCTACACCTTC,CAWSVQTGQREGYTF
TRBV19,TRBJ2-4,few,-,TGTGCCAGTAGTATCGGGGAGAACACTCGGGTAGTTCAGTACTTC,CASSIGENTRVVQYF
TRBV18,TRBJ1-1,few,-,TGTGCCAGCTCTGGCGGGAACACTGAAGCTTTCTTT,CASSGGNTEAFF
TRBV20-1,TRBJ2-5,-,-,TGCAGTGCTAGAGAGGGGAGCCAAGAGACCCAGTACTTC,CSAREGSQETQYF
TRBV7-9,TRBJ1-2,few,TRBD1,TGTGCCAGCAGCTTTTCGTCAGGGGGTGAAAATGGCTACACCTTC,CASSFSSGGENGYTF
TRBV6-6,TRBJ1-1,-,-,TGTGCCAGCAGTTACGTGACTCAAAACACTGAAGCTTTCTTT,CASSYVTQNTEAFF
TRBV30,TRBJ1-1,-,TRBD1,TGTGCCTACGACAGGGCCCTGAACACTGAAGCTTTCTTT,CAYDRALNTEAFF
TRBV7-9,TRBJ1-6,few,-,TGTGCCAGCAGCCCGACTGTCCCGGATTCACCCCTCCACTTT,CASSPTVPDSPLHF
TRBV12-3/TRBV12-4,TRBJ2-7,few,-,TGTGCCAGCAGTTTTCGGGGTTCTCCCTACGAGCAGTACTTC,CASSFRGSPYEQYF
TRBV5-1,TRBJ2-5,-,-,TGCGCCAGCCGGGCTCGGGCCGAAGAGACCCAGTACTTC,CASRARAEETQYF
TRBV6-6,TRBJ1-6,-,TRBD1,TGTGCCAGCAGTTTTTCAGGGGGCGATTCACCCCTCCACTTT,CASSFSGGDSPLHF
TRBV24-1,TRBJ2-7,-,-,TGTGCCACCAGTGAAGGGACGAGTTCCTACGAGCAGTACTTC,CATSEGTSSYEQYF
TRBV6-4,TRBJ2-1,-,-,TGTGCCAGCAGTGACTCGAAGTTAGCCCGGTGG,CASSDSKLARW
TRBV19,TRBJ2-2,-,-,TGTGCCAGTAGTGGCGGAGAAGGGACCACGAACACCGGGGAGCTGTTTTTT,CASSGGEGTTNTGELFF
TRBV5-1,TRBJ2-5,few,TRBD2,TGCGCCAGCAGCACCACCGATACTAGCGGGGGAGAGACCCAGTACTTC,CASSTTDTSGGETQYF
TRBV25-1,TRBJ1-4,-,-,TGTGCCAGCAGTGAATTTCAAGGTCCCGGAAAACTGTTTTTT,CASSEFQGPGKLFF
TRBV7-9,TRBJ2-6,many,-,TGTGCCAGCAGCTTCTTGGTTGGGGCCAACGTCCTGACTTTC,CASSFLVGANVLTF
TRBV11-3,TRBJ2-3,few,-,TGTGCCAGCGGAAGGGGGGAGGTAGATACGCAGTATTTT,CASGRGEVDTQYF
TRBV3-1,TRBJ2-5,-,-,TGTGCCAGCAGCCAGACAGGACTAGGCAGAGAGACCCAGTACTTC,CASSQTGLGRETQYF
TRBV6-1,TRBJ1-3,few,-,TGTGCCAGCATCGGACCGGGACGGATCTCTGGAAACACCATATATTTT,CASIGPGRISGNTIYF